One and the same sample provided the 11 T cell receptor beta chains below, sequenced in a study of blood T cell repertoires in COVID-19. Using immunoSEQ multiplex PCR, the repertoire was profiled, and TCRdb retains in-frame clones only, with some absent. Of some 90,000 clones listed, 75% to 85% are singletons. The sequenced sample was peripheral blood. These receptors all come from a woman aged 70-85 years with acute or convalescent COVID-19.

This clone was seen once. The chain is built from TRBV6-5 and TRBJ2-3; D is perhaps TRBD1 (6 bases). The CDR3 loop spans 14 amino acids. V was clipped by 5 bases and J by 2 bases, with 11 bases between them. The germline gives CDR1 MNHEY, CDR2 SVGAGI. CDR3 bases: TGTGCCAGCAGTCCTGGACAGCACACAGATACGCAGTATTTT. Translating gives CASSPGQHTDTQYF.

V and J are TRBV10-3 and TRBJ2-3; no definite D call. The germline gives CDR1 ENHRY, CDR2 SYGVKD. The CDR3 spans 15 residues. V was clipped by 4 bases and J by 2 bases, with 13 bases between them. The CDR3 nucleotides read TGTGCCATCAGTGGTTCGAGGTTCGTCACAGATACGCAGTATTTT. Protein: CAISGSRFVTDTQYF.

In DNA form, the CDR3 reads TGTGCCATCAGTAAGGGACAGGGTACAAGGATTAATGAAAAACTGTTTTTT. The encoded protein is CAISKGQGTRINEKLFF. This rearrangement joins TRBV10-3 to TRBJ1-4; 9 bases align to TRBD1. The CDR3 totals 17 residues. Germline V gene data show CDR1 as ENHRY and CDR2 as SYGVKD. V lost 5 bases and J lost 4; bases outside the gene matches: 11.

V gene TRBV29-1 combines with J gene TRBJ2-7, with a weak D call TRBD1 (6 bases). CDR1 SQVTM and CDR2 ANQGSEA come from the germline V gene. The CDR3 is made up of 13 amino acids. The V end was cut by 6 bases, the J end by 6 bases, with 18 bases between. In DNA form, the CDR3 reads TGCAGCGTGCGTGACAGGCCGGCGGGCGAGCAGTACTTC. Protein product: CSVRDRPAGEQYF.

As to this clone: Other DNA sequences in the same sample also yield this CDR3. This chain links TRBV19 with TRBJ1-5; D gene ambiguous. CDR3 length: 14 residues. V shed 1 base and J shed 1 base, with 5 bases lying between them. Germline V gene sequence: CDR1 LNHDA, CDR2 SQIVND (reference sequence). DNA of the CDR3: TGTGCCAGTAGTATAGGAGTCAGCAATCAGCCCCAGCATTTT. Translated, it gives CASSIGVSNQPQHF. Variable domain in full (rest from reference TRBV19 and TRBJ1-5): DGGITQSPKYLFRKEGQNVTLSCEQNLNHDAMYWYRQDPGQGLRLIYYSQIVNDFQKGDIAEGYSVSREKKESFPLTVTSAQKNPTAFYLCASSIGVSNQPQHFGDGTRLSIL.

CDR3 coding DNA: TGTGCCAGCAGCCAACGGACTAGCGGGGCGGAGCAGTACTTC. Translating gives CASSQRTSGAEQYF. The chain uses TRBV5-4 and TRBJ2-7; 12 positions agree with TRBD2. This CDR3 is built from 14 residues. Germline CDR1 is SGHNT and CDR2 is YYREEE (reference sequence). With V trimmed by 4 bases and J by 7 bases, 6 bases remained unmatched.

V gene TRBV9 combines with J gene TRBJ2-3; D is ambiguous. V lost 2 bases to trimming and J lost 0 bases, with 13 bases between them. From germline, CDR1 is SGDLS and CDR2 YYNGEE. This CDR3 contains 16 residues. The CDR3 reads CASSVEVGVSTDTQYF. CDR3 coding DNA: TGTGCCAGCAGCGTTGAGGTAGGAGTTAGCACAGATACGCAGTATTTT.

The chain joins TRBV18 to TRBJ1-5, with TRBD1 as a possible D gene (5 bases). The V end was cut by 6 bases, the J end by 1 base, with 22 bases between. Germline loops: CDR1 KGHSH, CDR2 LQKENI. There are 18 residues in the CDR3. CDR3 DNA sequence: TGTGCCAGCTCGCCCAGGGTGGTCGGGGGTCGGAGCAATCAGCCCCAGCATTTT. It is translated as CASSPRVVGGRSNQPQHF.

This clone turned up a few times. The chain recombines TRBV12-3 or TRBV12-4 with TRBJ2-7; D is possibly TRBD1 (6 bases). This CDR3 spans 12 amino acids. Trimming cost V 5 bases and J 7 bases, with 12 bases left between them. The CDR3 region has the DNA TGTGCCAGCAGTCCACAGGGTTGGGAGCAGTACTTC. Its protein is CASSPQGWEQYF.

This chain connects TRBV7-3 to TRBJ2-7; TRBD1 matches 7 bases. CDR3 length: 13 amino acids. Germline CDR1 is SGHTA and CDR2 is FQGTGA. J lost 6 bases, V lost 5 bases, and 7 bases had no gene match. The CDR3 region is CASSMTGSGEQYF. CDR3 in DNA: TGTGCCAGCAGCATGACAGGGTCTGGCGAGCAGTACTTC.

This chain joins TRBV29-1 and TRBJ2-7; 10 nucleotides line up with TRBD1. V shed 1 base and J 4 bases; nucleotides not matched to a gene: 1. The CDR3 is made up of 13 amino acids. Per the germline V gene, CDR1 is SQVTM and CDR2 is ANQGSEA. The CDR3 DNA sequence: TGCAGCGTTGAAGGGACAGGGGGGTACGAGCAGTACTTC. This encodes CSVEGTGGYEQYF.